This TCR beta chain stems from a study of blood T cell repertoires in COVID-19. About the study: Researchers got acute and convalescent COVID-19 samples from the United States, Italy and Spain. In each case, the material was cDNA or gDNA derived from T cells, B-cell-depleted T cells, or PBMCs.

Original data processing: Estimation of nucleated cell counts relied on the amplification of reference gene primers. TCRdb's table, derived via immunoSEQ multiplex PCR, lists solely in-frame clones and lacks some. V, J and clone size were drawn from that table, and D and trimming were deduced from the DNA. The table shows 250,000 to 350,000 clones, with roughly 88% occurring only once. This clone showed up just a few times. V was cut by 11 bases and J by 1 base, with 14 bases left in between. CDR1 and CDR2 from the germline V gene are SGHAT and FQDESV (reference sequence). The CDR3 has 13 residues. The material sequenced was peripheral blood. The receptor was isolated from a woman under 40 with active or convalescent COVID-19. This chain connects TRBV11-1 to TRBJ1-1; no firm D call. As DNA, the CDR3 is TGTGCCGGAGGGCGGAAACCGAACACTGAAGCTTTCTTT. This sequence encodes CAGGRKPNTEAFF.